Below, one T cell receptor beta chain is given with its context. Its target is not known. A J-beta primer mix and a sample-barcoded 5' primer were used in a second PCR of about 6 to 12 cycles. Template switching added a 12-random-nucleotide identifier to every cDNA molecule. At least 3 million CDR3-containing paired-end reads were obtained per sample. One entry per CDR3 protein results from TCRdb running MiXCR on the 5' RACE reads. This sample has more than 1.4 million distinct CDR3 sequences, with approximately 40% found just once. The data belong to a study of blood T cells in healthy people across ages. Findings and caveats of the study: Long-lived donors had more naive CD4+ cells and higher diversity than aged donors.

The extraction recovered at least 5 micrograms of total RNA per sample. Sequenced input: blood. This TCR derives from a woman aged 18-29 years in good health.

This CDR3 is CATSGSIGQQHEQFF. DNA of the CDR3: TGTGCCACCAGCGGAAGCATTGGACAGCAGCACGAGCAGTTCTTC. The chain recombines TRBV15 with TRBJ2-1; a weak D match, TRBD1 (6 bases). Trimming took 5 bases from V and 10 from J, leaving 21 bases between them. Per the germline V gene, CDR1 is LNHNV and CDR2 is YYDKDF (reference sequence). This CDR3 has 15 residues.